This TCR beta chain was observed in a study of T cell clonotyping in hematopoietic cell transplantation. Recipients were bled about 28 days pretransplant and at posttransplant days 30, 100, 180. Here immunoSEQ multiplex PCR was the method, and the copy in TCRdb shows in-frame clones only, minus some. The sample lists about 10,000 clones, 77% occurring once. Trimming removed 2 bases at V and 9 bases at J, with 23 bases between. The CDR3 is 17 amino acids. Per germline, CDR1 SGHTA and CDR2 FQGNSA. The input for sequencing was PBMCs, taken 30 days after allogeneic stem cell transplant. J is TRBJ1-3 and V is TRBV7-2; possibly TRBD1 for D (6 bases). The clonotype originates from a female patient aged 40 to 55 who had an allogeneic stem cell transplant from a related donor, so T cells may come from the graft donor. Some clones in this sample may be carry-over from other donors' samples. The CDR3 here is CASSLRGGPNSLGTIYF. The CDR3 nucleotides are TGTGCCAGCAGCTTAAGGGGGGGCCCTAACTCCTTAGGCACCATATATTTT.